The next 16 T cell receptor beta chains were all read from a single sample in a study of shared clonotypes between healthy human individuals. Profiled with immunoSEQ multiplex PCR; TCRdb holds only in-frame clones, not every one. The repertoire holds roughly 2.4 million clones, with approximately 94% as singletons. Specimen: naive CD4+ T cells sorted from blood. Subset described: CD45RA+ positively selected. Source of these receptors: a man younger than 30 in good health.

The rearrangement links TRBV6-5 to TRBJ2-1, with 7 bases fitting TRBD1. CDR1 is MNHEY and CDR2 is SVGAGI in the germline V gene. This CDR3 is 15 amino acids long. V shed 6 bases, J shed 7 bases, and the junction held 12 bases outside the gene matches. Here the CDR3 reads CASSPPGQNPNEQFF. The CDR3 DNA reads as TGTGCCAGCAGCCCTCCGGGACAGAATCCTAATGAGCAGTTCTTC.

The chain recombines TRBV7-2 with TRBJ1-5; D not resolved. Trimming removed 1 base from V and 2 bases from J, with 9 bases in between. This CDR3 is 15 amino acids long. Germline V lookup: CDR1 SGHTA, CDR2 FQGNSA. CDR3 in DNA: TGTGCCAGCAGCTTAGAAGGGAAGGGCAATCAGCCCCAGCATTTT. Translated, it gives CASSLEGKGNQPQHF.

CDR3 residues: CASSLGLDNQPQHF. DNA for the CDR3: TGTGCCAGCAGCTTAGGCCTAGACAATCAGCCCCAGCATTTT. This chain uses TRBV7-8 with TRBJ1-5; D is ambiguous. Trimming left V 1 base short and J 3 bases short, with 7 bases between. The CDR3 sequence is 14 residues long. Germline V gene sequence: CDR1 SGHVS, CDR2 FQNEAQ.

The genes are TRBV18 and TRBJ1-5, with TRBD1 matching over 10 bases. Germline V gene lookup returns CDR1 KGHSH and CDR2 LQKENI. This CDR3 has 14 amino acids. J lost 7 bases, V lost 5 bases, and 5 bases had no gene match. The CDR3 coding sequence is TGTGCCAGCTCATCGGGACAGGGGAGCCAGCCCCAGCATTTT. Translation gives CASSSGQGSQPQHF.

This clone was found a few times. This same CDR3 is encoded by further DNA sequences in the sample. The J gene is TRBJ1-5, the V gene TRBV6-5; D remains ambiguous. The CDR3 has 13 residues. Germline loops: CDR1 MNHEY, CDR2 SVGAGI. The ends were cut back, 0 bases at V and 0 bases at J, with 0 bases in the middle. The CDR3 loop is CASSYSSNQPQHF. CDR3 nucleotides: TGTGCCAGCAGTTACTCTAGCAATCAGCCCCAGCATTTT.

The chain carries TRBV5-1 and TRBJ1-2; D is undetermined. There are 13 residues in the CDR3. Trimming pared 4 bases from V and 4 bases from J, leaving 11 bases between. Germline CDR1 reads SGHRS; CDR2 reads YFSETQ. CDR3 DNA sequence: TGCGCCAGCAGCGTCGACATCCGCTATGGCTACACCTTC. This translates into CASSVDIRYGYTF.

The chain is built from TRBV5-1 and TRBJ2-7, with TRBD1 matching over 10 bases. The germline V gene has CDR1 SGHRS and CDR2 YFSETQ. The CDR3 loop spans 11 amino acids. After removal of 10 bases from V and 7 bases from J, the junction contained 5 bases not matched to a gene. Here the CDR3 reads CARGTGVEQYF. In nucleotides, the CDR3 is TGCGCCCGCGGGACAGGGGTTGAGCAGTACTTC.

The genes are TRBV7-2 and TRBJ2-2; no firm D call. This CDR3 has 15 amino acids. The germline V gene encodes CDR1 SGHTA and CDR2 FQGNSA. V gave up 3 bases and J gave up 1 base, with 9 bases separating them. CDR3 sequence (DNA): TGTGCCAGCAGCTTGTCTCCCAGGAACACCGGGGAGCTGTTTTTT. It yields the protein CASSLSPRNTGELFF. Together with reference TRBV7-2 and TRBJ2-2, the CDR3 gives the full variable domain: GAGVSQSPSNKVTEKGKDVELRCDPISGHTALYWYRQSLGQGLEFLIYFQGNSAPDKSGLPSDRFSAERTGGSVSTLTIQRTQQEDSAVYLCASSLSPRNTGELFFGEGSRLTVL.

The rearrangement links TRBV30 to TRBJ1-6; no clear D gene. The CDR3 consists of 15 residues. The ends were cut back, 2 bases at V and 2 bases at J, with 10 bases in the middle. Per the germline V gene, CDR1 is GTSNPN and CDR2 is SVGIG (reference sequence). The chain's CDR3 is CAWSYESTYNSPLHF. DNA of the CDR3: TGTGCCTGGAGTTATGAAAGCACCTATAATTCACCCCTCCACTTT. The complete variable domain, with remaining parts taken from reference TRBV30 and TRBJ1-6, reads SQTIHQWPATLVQPVGSPLSLECTVEGTSNPNLYWYRQAAGRGLQLLFYSVGIGQISSEVPQNLSASRPQDRQFILSSKKLLLSDSGFYLCAWSYESTYNSPLHFGNGTRLTVT.

V is TRBV19 and J is TRBJ2-6, with D possibly TRBD1 on 6 matching bases. Trimming cost V 10 bases and J 3 bases, with 16 bases left between them. CDR1 and CDR2 from the germline V gene are LNHDA and SQIVND (reference sequence). This CDR3 spans 15 amino acids. CDR3 sequence: CATRGSPLGANVLTF. DNA of the CDR3: TGTGCCACCAGGGGTTCACCCCTTGGGGCCAACGTCCTGACTTTC.

The chain carries TRBV30 and TRBJ1-4; 8 nucleotides line up with TRBD1. The germline CDR1 and CDR2 sequences are GTSNPN and SVGIG (reference sequence). The V segment lost 3 bases and the J segment 0 bases; nucleotides outside the gene matches: 9. There are 17 residues in the CDR3. CDR3 coding DNA: TGTGCCTGGAGGGAAAGACGGACAGGGTCAACTAATGAAAAACTGTTTTTT. This translates into CAWRERRTGSTNEKLFF.

This clone was counted between two and nine times. V and J are TRBV12-5 and TRBJ1-1; D unclear. The length of the CDR3 is 12 residues. Per germline, CDR1 LGHNT and CDR2 FRNRAP. Trimming removed 1 base from V and 4 bases from J, with 4 bases in between. Here the CDR3 reads CASGLGFTEAFF. The CDR3 DNA is TGTGCTAGTGGTTTGGGGTTCACTGAAGCTTTCTTT.

The chain has TRBV10-3 and TRBJ2-1; 8 bases align to TRBD2. V lost 6 bases and J lost 7; bases outside the gene matches: 8. The length of the CDR3 is 14 residues. Germline CDR1 and CDR2: ENHRY and SYGVKD. The CDR3 sequence is CAISVSGEMNEQFF. The CDR3 DNA reads as TGTGCCATCAGCGTTAGCGGGGAGATGAATGAGCAGTTCTTC.

In the case of this clone: Distinct nucleotide sequences in the sample also encode this CDR3. The V and J genes are TRBV7-2 and TRBJ2-5; the D is unclear. The V end was cut by 3 bases, the J end by 1 base, with 9 bases between. Germline CDR1 SGHTA, CDR2 FQGNSA. This CDR3 is built from 14 residues. The CDR3 region has the DNA TGTGCCAGCAGCTTGCGAGGCTCCCAAGAGACCCAGTACTTC. Translating gives CASSLRGSQETQYF.

As for this clone: A read error may account for a junction end that differs from germline. In nucleotides, the CDR3 is TGTGCCAGCAGCTTGGAACGGAAGATCTACAGTGAGCAGTTCTTC. The encoded protein is CASSLERKIYSEQFF. The V call is TRBV5-8, the J call TRBJ2-1; D ambiguous. Germline CDR1 SGHTS, CDR2 YDEGEE. The CDR3 runs 15 residues.

The chain employs TRBV9 and TRBJ1-4; no firm D call. Trimming stripped 0 bases from V and 6 bases from J, with 15 bases between. CDR3 length: 16 amino acids. Germline V gene sequence: CDR1 SGDLS, CDR2 YYNGEE. This CDR3 is CASSVGLRGLDEKLFF. Here the CDR3 DNA reads TGTGCCAGCAGCGTAGGGTTACGGGGTCTTGATGAAAAACTGTTTTTT. Full variable domain (remainder filled in from reference TRBV9 and TRBJ1-4): DSGVTQTPKHLITATGQRVTLRCSPRSGDLSVYWYQQSLDQGLQFLIQYYNGEERAKGNILERFSAQQFPDLHSELNLSSLELGDSALYFCASSVGLRGLDEKLFFGSGTQLSVL.